Listed below are T cell receptor beta chains from one sample, sequenced in a study of blood T cell repertoires in COVID-19. TCRdb keeps only in-frame clones here, not all; method: immunoSEQ multiplex PCR. Of fewer than 150,000 clones listed, almost 90% are singletons. Sequencing was carried out using peripheral blood. Source of these receptors: a woman aged 55 to 70 with COVID-19, enrolled during active disease. Both conserved end residues are part of each CDR3. The D gene is left open where the match is weak. Some rows have no size entry. The others give once, few or many, or a class for an expanded clone.

clone_size	d_call	v_call	j_call	cdr3_nt	cdr3_aa
NA	NA	TRBV4-3	TRBJ2-7	TGCGCCAGCAGCCAAGATATCTCCTCCTACGAGCAGTACTTC	CASSQDISSYEQYF
NA	NA	TRBV10-3	TRBJ1-1	TGTGCCATCAGTACGACAGAGAACACTGAAGCTTTCTTT	CAISTTENTEAFF
NA	TRBD1	TRBV2	TRBJ1-1	TGTGCCAGCAGGGAGGACAGGGGGCCCGGCACTGAAGCTTTCTTT	CASREDRGPGTEAFF
NA	NA	TRBV5-5	TRBJ2-6	TGTGCCAGCTCGGGTCTCTCTGGGGCCAACGTCCTGACTTTC	CASSGLSGANVLTF
few	TRBD1	TRBV10-3	TRBJ1-2	TGTGCCATCACCGAGGGGACAGGGGGCAACTATGGCTACACCTTC	CAITEGTGGNYGYTF
NA	NA	TRBV4-1	TRBJ1-1	TGCGCCAGCAGCCAACAGGGGCAGGCAGTGAACACTGAAGCTTTCTTT	CASSQQGQAVNTEAFF
NA	TRBD1	TRBV6-5	TRBJ1-6	TGTGCCAGCAGTTACGGTGACAGGGGGACTTCACCCCTCCACTTT	CASSYGDRGTSPLHF
NA	TRBD2	TRBV5-1	TRBJ2-7	TGCGCCAGCAGCCCGGGTGGGCTAGCGGGGTTTTACGAGCAGTACTTC	CASSPGGLAGFYEQYF
NA	NA	TRBV7-9	TRBJ1-2	TGTGCCAGCAGCTTAGTGGCAGGGGTCTATGGCTACACCTTC	CASSLVAGVYGYTF
once	TRBD1	TRBV5-6	TRBJ2-2	TGTGCCAGCAGCTGGACAGGGGTCGGGGAGCTGTTTTTT	CASSWTGVGELFF
NA	TRBD2	TRBV28	TRBJ2-7	TGTGCCAGCACCCGCCTGGGAGGGACCTACGAGCAGTACTTC	CASTRLGGTYEQYF
NA	NA	TRBV29-1	TRBJ2-7	TGCAGCGTTGCCTCGAGACAGACCTACGAGCAGTACTTC	CSVASRQTYEQYF
NA	TRBD2	TRBV4-3	TRBJ2-3	TGCGCCAGCAGCCAAGATCTGGGGGGGGATACGCAGTATTTT	CASSQDLGGDTQYF
NA	TRBD1	TRBV19	TRBJ2-6	TGTGCCAGACACCAATCCAGGGGGCCTGGGGCCAACGTCCTGACTTTC	CARHQSRGPGANVLTF
few	NA	TRBV6-2/TRBV6-3	TRBJ1-2	TGTGCCAGCAGTTACTCCGCAGGCAACTATGGCTACACCTTC	CASSYSAGNYGYTF
NA	NA	TRBV5-1	TRBJ1-4	TGCGCCAGCAGCTTGGTAGGGGGAACTAATGAAAAACTGTTTTTT	CASSLVGGTNEKLFF
once	TRBD2	TRBV5-4	TRBJ2-2	TGTGCCAGCAGCCGTAGCGGGGGGGCCGGGACCGGGGAGCTGTTTTTT	CASSRSGGAGTGELFF
NA	TRBD1	TRBV12-3/TRBV12-4	TRBJ1-2	TGTGCCAGCCAGGGGGCTGCAAACTATGGCTACACCTTC	CASQGAANYGYTF
few	TRBD1	TRBV7-3	TRBJ2-2	TGTGCCAGCAGCTTGACCGCGACAGGGGGCTTTGGCGGGGAGCTGTTTTTT	CASSLTATGGFGGELFF
NA	NA	TRBV7-2	TRBJ2-1	TGTGCCAGCAGCTTAGGAATTCAGGGCAATGAGCAGTTCTTC	CASSLGIQGNEQFF
NA	NA	TRBV30	TRBJ1-6	TGTGCCTGGAGCCAGGGGAATTCACCCCTCCACTTT	CAWSQGNSPLHF
NA	TRBD1	TRBV5-1	TRBJ2-5	TGCGCCAGCAGCTTGCCAGGGGGTGAGACCCAGTACTTC	CASSLPGGETQYF
NA	TRBD2	TRBV5-1	TRBJ2-2	TGCGCCAGCAGCTACCGTAGCGGGGGGGCTAAAACCGGGGAGCTGTTTTTT	CASSYRSGGAKTGELFF
NA	NA	TRBV4-3	TRBJ1-5	TGCGCCAGCAGCCAAGATTTGACAAGCAATCAGCCCCAGCATTTT	CASSQDLTSNQPQHF
NA	NA	TRBV4-2	TRBJ1-6	TGTGCCAGCAGTATGGACATGTGGAATAATTCACCCCTCCACTTT	CASSMDMWNNSPLHF
NA	NA	TRBV19	TRBJ1-5	TGTGCCAGTAGTAGCGGGGGGGCTACTAGCAATCAGCCCCAGCATTTT	CASSSGGATSNQPQHF
NA	NA	TRBV11-2	TRBJ2-5	TGTGCCAGCAGCTTAGATGGGCTAGCCCAAGAGACCCAGTACTTC	CASSLDGLAQETQYF
NA	TRBD1	TRBV7-8	TRBJ1-2	TGTGCCAGCAGCCGACGGACAGGGGGGTCGAGCTATGGCTACACCTTC	CASSRRTGGSSYGYTF
NA	NA	TRBV6-2/TRBV6-3	TRBJ2-1	TGTGCCAGCAGTCGCCGGGACAAATTCTACAATGAGCAGTTCTTC	CASSRRDKFYNEQFF
once	TRBD1	TRBV7-9	TRBJ1-5	TGTGCCAGCAGCTATGGGGGACAGGGAAATCAGCCCCAGCATTTT	CASSYGGQGNQPQHF
NA	NA	TRBV6-5	TRBJ1-1	TGTGCCAGCATTCCCCAGGGAGAAGCTTTCTTT	CASIPQGEAFF
NA	NA	TRBV29-1	TRBJ1-4	TGCAGCGTTGGCCCCGGGGTGGCGAGTGAAAAACTGTTTTTT	CSVGPGVASEKLFF
NA	NA	TRBV19	TRBJ1-1	TGTGCCAGTAGAGAAACACCCCAGGGGCGGAGGCACACTGAAGCTTTCTTT	CASRETPQGRRHTEAFF
NA	TRBD1	TRBV7-2	TRBJ1-2	TGTGCCAGCAGCTTAGTAGGGGGCCCCCATGGCTACACCTTC	CASSLVGGPHGYTF
once	TRBD1	TRBV30	TRBJ1-2	TGTGCCTGGAAGGGCTTCCAGGGGGCTGATGGCTACACCTTC	CAWKGFQGADGYTF
NA	NA	TRBV19	TRBJ1-2	TGTGCCAGTATCGATGCCAGGGCCTATGGCTACACCTTC	CASIDARAYGYTF
NA	NA	TRBV7-2	TRBJ1-6	TGTGCCAGCAGCTTAGTGGCAGGCCTCTATAATTCACCCCTCCACTTT	CASSLVAGLYNSPLHF
NA	NA	TRBV5-6	TRBJ2-2	TGTGCCAGCAGCCCCCGGGGCACCGGGGAGCTGTTTTTT	CASSPRGTGELFF
NA	TRBD1	TRBV18	TRBJ1-1	TGTGCCAGCTCTCCCTTAGGGGTGGGTGACAGGGCCACTGAAGCTTTCTTT	CASSPLGVGDRATEAFF
NA	TRBD2	TRBV7-2	TRBJ2-1	TGTGCCAGCAGCCCATACTCCGGGACTAGCGCTGAGCAGTTCTTC	CASSPYSGTSAEQFF
NA	NA	TRBV6-2/TRBV6-3	TRBJ1-6	TGTGCCAGCAGTTACTCGACAGGCACAGGGTCTAGTTCACCCCTCCACTTT	CASSYSTGTGSSSPLHF
NA	TRBD1	TRBV5-5	TRBJ1-2	TGTGCCAGCAGTCCGACAGGGATCTATGGCTACACCTTC	CASSPTGIYGYTF
once	TRBD2	TRBV9	TRBJ2-5	TGTGCCAGCAGCGCTAGGGCTAGCGGGGAAGAGACCCAGTACTTC	CASSARASGEETQYF
NA	TRBD2	TRBV11-3	TRBJ2-3	TGTGCCAGCAGCTTCGGGGGGGCCGTAACAGATACGCAGTATTTT	CASSFGGAVTDTQYF
NA	TRBD2	TRBV4-1	TRBJ2-1	TGCGCCAGCAGCCCTCCGGTAGCGGGGACTTACAATGAGCAGTTCTTC	CASSPPVAGTYNEQFF